The entry that follows covers one T cell receptor beta chain sequence. Original handling: By means of reference gene primer amplification, nucleated cell counts were estimated. Sequencing used immunoSEQ multiplex PCR; TCRdb keeps in-frame clones, though not all of them. V, J and clone size were drawn from that table, and D and trimming were deduced from the DNA. The sample has some 250,000 clones, 84% seen once. Trimming took 4 bases from V and 5 from J; bases not matched to a gene: 7. Germline CDR1 and CDR2: KGHSH and LQKENI. The CDR3 is made up of 14 amino acids. This sample is drawn from a study of blood T cell repertoires in COVID-19. At the level of the study: Acute and convalescent COVID-19 specimens originated in the United States, Italy and Spain. PBMCs, B-cell-depleted T cells, or T cells provided the cDNA or gDNA that made up the material.

This sequence originates from a man in his fifties or sixties with acute or convalescent COVID-19. The chain uses TRBV18 and TRBJ2-5, with 7 bases lining up with TRBD2. Sequenced input: peripheral blood. This chain's CDR3 is CASSQGGSGETQYF. DNA for the CDR3: TGTGCCAGCTCACAGGGAGGGTCCGGGGAGACCCAGTACTTC. Full variable domain (outside the CDR3, taken from reference TRBV18 and TRBJ2-5): NAGVMQNPRHLVRRRGQEARLRCSPMKGHSHVYWYRQLPEEGLKFMVYLQKENIIDESGMPKERFSAEFPKEGPSILRIQQVVRGDSAAYFCASSQGGSGETQYFGPGTRLLVL.